This TCR beta chain was obtained from a study of T cell clones after liver transplantation. Overall study: Timepoints were pre-transplant, pre-withdrawal, and after withdrawal was completed or failed.

Comment on this clone: No antigen is known for it.

Libraries were prepared by immunoSEQ multiplex PCR; TCRdb keeps only in-frame clonotypes and omits some of them. The table lists 16,000 or so clones, 75% to 90% of them singletons. From germline, CDR1 is SEHNR and CDR2 FQNEAQ (reference sequence). The CDR3 contains 15 residues. V gave up 4 bases and J gave up 3 bases; unmatched junction bases: 1. Findings of the study overall: Compared with third party-reactive sequences, donor-reactive ones declined more, independent of withdrawal success.

The sequencing used CD8+ T cells from blood, collected 45 to 46 months after liver transplant. The receptor's source is a human patient who received a liver transplant. Part of the T cell pool may stem from the graft donor. The gene calls are TRBV7-9 and TRBJ2-2; TRBD2 agrees at 11 bases. CDR3: CASSSTSGDTGELFF. For the CDR3, the DNA is TGTGCCAGCAGCTCGACTAGCGGGGACACCGGGGAGCTGTTTTTT.